One sample yielded the 7 T cell receptor beta chains listed below, sequenced in a study of Graves' ophthalmopathy and Graves' hyperthyroidism. Amplified TCR beta CDR3 regions were obtained using RNA transcripts as template. First-round RT-PCR with HTBI primers preceded a second-round multiplex PCR. TCRdb called the multiplex PCR reads again in MiXCR, with one record for every CDR3 protein. The sample has approximately 540,000 distinct CDR3 sequences; less than 40% are singletons. The sequenced material came from peripheral blood or thyroid tissue (not recorded which). These receptors were collected from an adult man with Graves' hyperthyroidism.

In its sample, this clonotype was seen many times. The chain combines TRBV6-1 with TRBJ2-7; 9 bases map to TRBD1. The J segment lost 2 bases and the V segment lost 7 bases, leaving 6 bases of the junction unmatched. The CDR3 totals 14 residues. The germline CDR1 and CDR2 sequences are MNHNS and SASEGT. CDR3 DNA sequence: TGTGCCAGCAACGAGGGGACAGGGCCCTACGAGCAGTACTTC. Protein sequence: CASNEGTGPYEQYF.

This clonotype was found a few times. The V gene is TRBV6-1, the J gene TRBJ2-7; D remains ambiguous. Per germline, CDR1 MNHNS and CDR2 SASEGT. Between the trimmed V and J ends, which lost 5 bases and 1 base, there was a span of 15 bases. The CDR3 spans 15 residues. The CDR3 DNA follows: TGTGCCAGCAGTTACGGTCTAGATGATTCCTACGAGCAGTACTTC. Encoded protein: CASSYGLDDSYEQYF.

The chain couples TRBV3-1 to TRBJ1-2; 7 bases line up with TRBD1. The CDR3 is 14 residues long. V trimming: 4 bases; J trimming: 8 bases; junction bases outside the gene matches: 10. Per the germline V gene, CDR1 is LGHDT and CDR2 is YNNKEL (reference sequence). CDR3 residues: CASSPGGDRAGYTF. The DNA for the CDR3 is TGTGCCAGCAGCCCAGGAGGTGACAGGGCAGGCTACACCTTC.

This clonotype was seen just once. This sequence joins TRBV2 and TRBJ1-2, with 9 bases that match TRBD1. Trimming took 7 bases from V and 12 from J; bases not matched to a gene: 12. Per germline, CDR1 SNHLY and CDR2 FYNNEI. This CDR3 has 13 amino acids. CDR3 bases: TGTGCCAGCACTGGACAGGGGTTCTCTGGAAACACCTTC. This encodes CASTGQGFSGNTF.

There are many counts of this clonotype. The J gene is TRBJ1-1, the V gene TRBV7-9; the D is unclear. The V end was cut by 1 base, the J end by 7 bases, with 10 bases between. Germline assignment: CDR1 SEHNR and CDR2 FQNEAQ (reference sequence). The CDR3 is 13 amino acids. CDR3 amino acids: CASSLDRVDEAFF. The CDR3 DNA sequence: TGTGCCAGCAGCTTAGATAGGGTGGATGAAGCTTTCTTT.

This clonotype was observed a handful of times. CDR3: CASQDDSNQPQHF. CDR3 DNA sequence: TGTGCCAGCCAAGATGATAGCAATCAGCCCCAGCATTTT. The rearrangement links TRBV12-3 or TRBV12-4 to TRBJ1-5; D is undetermined. The V gene lost 8 bases and the J gene lost 0 bases, with 8 bases spanning the gap. The CDR3 spans 13 residues.

About this clonotype itself: A read error is possible here, since a much larger clone lies one base away. The CDR3 carries no conserved terminal phenylalanine or tryptophan, so it likely arises from a read error. This chain links TRBV13 with TRBJ1-2, with D perhaps TRBD1 (5 bases). V lost 3 bases and J 3 bases, leaving 11 bases between the germline ends. CDR1 and CDR2 from the germline V gene are PRHDT and FYEKMQ (reference sequence). The CDR3 is 14 amino acids. The CDR3: CASSFRGGDYGYTS. DNA of the CDR3: TGTGCCAGCAGCTTCCGCGGGGGGGACTATGGCTACACCTCC.